These T cell receptor beta chains were read from a single sample in a study of metastatic and nonmetastatic thyroid tumors. TCRdb reanalyzed the PCR reads with MiXCR. The sample holds around 65,000 clones, approximately 14% seen once. Sequenced: blood. The receptors derive from a male donor with papillary thyroid cancer or a benign thyroid nodule (not recorded which). Some clones in this sample may be carry-over from other donors' samples. CDR3s include the opening cysteine and the closing phenylalanine or tryptophan. The order of the fields is CDR3 length, J gene, D gene, V gene, clone size, CDR3 DNA, CDR3 protein. The D gene is left open where the match is weak. Not every row has a clone size; where given, it reads once, few, many or a size class.

>16|TRBJ1-3|.|TRBV20-1|many
TGCAGTGCTAGAGGGATCGCCTCTGTCTCTGGAAACACCATATATTTT
CSARGIASVSGNTIYF
>19|TRBJ2-1|TRBD2|TRBV11-3|.
TGTGCCAGCAGCTTAGGGGGGACTAGCGGCAGGCCTGGGGAAAATGAGCAGTTCTTC
CASSLGGTSGRPGENEQFF
>13|TRBJ2-1|TRBD2|TRBV20-1|many
TGCAGTGCGTCCGGCGGACTAGACAATGAGCAGTTCTTC
CSASGGLDNEQFF
>15|TRBJ2-1|TRBD1|TRBV4-1|.
TGCGCCAGCAGCCAAGGGGACAGAGCCTACAATTATCAGTTCTTC
CASSQGDRAYNYQFF
>14|TRBJ2-3|.|TRBV5-1|many
TGCGCCAGCAGCTTGGACGCTAGCACAGATACGCAGTATTTT
CASSLDASTDTQYF
>13|TRBJ2-7|.|TRBV20-1|many
TGCAGTGCTAGAAAGGCAGCCACCTACGAGCAGTACTTC
CSARKAATYEQYF
>14|TRBJ2-3|.|TRBV3-1|many
TGTGCCAGCAGGTCGGGCGGGAGCACAGATACGCAGTATTTT
CASRSGGSTDTQYF
>14|TRBJ2-1|.|TRBV11-2|.
TGTGCCAGCAGCCAAGAAGGGTTCTACAATGAGCAGTTCTTC
CASSQEGFYNEQFF
>11|TRBJ1-2|TRBD1|TRBV4-1|many
TGCGCCAGCAGCCAAACGACAGGGTGCACCTTC
CASSQTTGCTF
>12|TRBJ2-5|.|TRBV20-1|many
TGCAGCGCTACGTGGGCACAAGAGACCCAGTACTTC
CSATWAQETQYF
>16|TRBJ1-4|.|TRBV12-3/TRBV12-4|many
TGTGCCAGCAGTTCCTCCGCCTTGGGGGGCGAGGGAAAACTGTTTTTT
CASSSSALGGEGKLFF
>15|TRBJ2-1|.|TRBV11-2|many
TGTGCCAGCAGCTTACCGGGACTCGCCAGTGGTGAGCAGTTCTTC
CASSLPGLASGEQFF
>14|TRBJ1-3|.|TRBV11-2|many
TGTGCCAGCAGCCCCCCTCCAGCCTCCGACACCATATATTTT
CASSPPPASDTIYF
>17|TRBJ1-5|.|TRBV19|many
TGTGCCAGTAGTATGATCCACAGGTCCTCTAGCAATCAGCCCCAGCATTTT
CASSMIHRSSSNQPQHF